This T cell receptor (beta chain) was sequenced in a study of T cells in localized non-small cell lung cancer. Study-wide findings and caveats: Longer overall survival accompanied higher blood T cell density. There was higher T cell clonality in uninvolved adjacent lung than in tumor, and it was highest there. Among the top 100 tumor clones, a median about 57 appeared in adjacent lung. Only one tumor region went through sequencing, so heterogeneity may still be there.

Using immunoSEQ multiplex PCR, the repertoire was profiled, and TCRdb retains in-frame clones only, with some absent. The sample consists of about 78,000 clones, 80% to 90% of them appearing once. This CDR3 has 15 amino acids. V lost 10 bases to trimming and J lost 7 bases; unmatched junction nucleotides: 15. From germline, CDR1 is MNHNS and CDR2 SASEGT. This clone was observed a single time. Its antigen is still unknown. The sequence was obtained from a man aged 35-69 years with stage I lung adenocarcinoma. The J gene is TRBJ2-1, the V gene TRBV6-1, with 8 bases matching TRBD2. This specimen consisted of peripheral blood, obtained before any cancer treatment. In nucleotides, the CDR3 is TGTGCCATCGGGTCCGGGACTAGAAATAGGAATGAGCAGTTCTTC. It encodes CAIGSGTRNRNEQFF.